This is a list of T cell receptor beta chains from one sample in a study of T cells after somatic rescue of genetic block. Generated by immunoSEQ multiplex PCR, the TCRdb table keeps only in-frame clones and is missing some. This sample carries around 50,000 clones, around 96% of them seen once, and the ten largest clones take approximately 0.07%. Sample: peripheral blood mononuclear cells (PBMCs). The receptors originated from a child under two years old. CDR3s leave out the opening cysteine and the closing phenylalanine or tryptophan.

TRBV10-1,TRBJ1-6,ANPQSSYNSPLH
TRBV4-2,TRBJ1-6,ASSQGTGEGSPLH
TRBV10-1,TRBJ2-2,ASSDLSREMNTGELF
TRBV19,TRBJ1-1,ASQWGFDTEAF
TRBV19,TRBJ2-1,ASSTGTGSGEQF
TRBV5-1,TRBJ1-6,ASSLAVNSPLH
TRBV11-2,TRBJ2-2,ASSLRDAGELF
TRBV10-3,TRBJ2-3,ATKGLAGPSTDTQY
TRBV10-3,TRBJ2-2,AISEPGQGDTGELF
TRBV27,TRBJ2-7,ASSLGTSGSEQY
TRBV18,TRBJ2-1,ASSPGNEQF
TRBV20-1,TRBJ2-7,SANGFYEQY
TRBV4-1,TRBJ1-5,ASSQDIPQPQH
TRBV19,TRBJ2-1,ASSIGGGSNEQF
TRBV29-1,TRBJ2-1,SVELVNNEQF
TRBV27,TRBJ1-1,ASSLGGNTEAF
TRBV4-2,TRBJ2-1,ASSQVQGPLFEQF
TRBV7-9,TRBJ1-4,ASSLGTGGEKLF
TRBV5-5,TRBJ2-4,ASSIGTSGIQY
TRBV5-6,TRBJ2-7,ASSAGLAGVFSYEQY
TRBV7-9,TRBJ1-2,ASSFTGVLDKNYGYT
TRBV5-6,TRBJ1-2,ASSSRQGGYT
TRBV29-1,TRBJ1-2,SVEEAVNYGYT
TRBV19,TRBJ1-2,ASSPHNYGYT
TRBV4-1,TRBJ2-7,ASSQRGLGYEQY
TRBV7-2,TRBJ1-3,ASRRPGTGNTIY
TRBV19,TRBJ2-7,ASRTGGYEQY
TRBV7-9,TRBJ2-3,ASSLTGPSDTQY
TRBV9,TRBJ1-1,ASSVGVGVTEAF
TRBV5-1,TRBJ1-4,ASSLAGTNNEKLF
TRBV5-1,TRBJ2-5,ASSSRLAGGTETQY
TRBV2,TRBJ2-5,ASETDQETQY
TRBV7-9,TRBJ2-3,ASSLATSGRADTQY
TRBV6-4,TRBJ1-1,ASPMLLAF
TRBV20-1,TRBJ2-7,SARDKYEQY
TRBV19,TRBJ1-3,ASSRSGASGNTIY
TRBV18,TRBJ2-1,ASSLALAGGSVQF
TRBV7-9,TRBJ1-1,ASSLPQGEGTEAF
TRBV6-6,TRBJ2-2,ASSYNTGELF
TRBV4-1,TRBJ2-2,ASSQAPSGTSGLLMRGELF
TRBV4-1,TRBJ2-1,ASSQVAGLTSSYNEQF
TRBV7-9,TRBJ1-5,ASSLRGGNQPQH
TRBV9,TRBJ2-7,ASSVGSPEGEQY
TRBV5-5,TRBJ2-7,ASSFIGGSMY
TRBV18,TRBJ2-1,ASPPISSGRVFYNEQF
TRBV4-1,TRBJ1-2,ASSQDQGANYGYT
TRBV27,TRBJ2-7,ASSLSTGTGSYEQY
TRBV27,TRBJ2-3,ASRGMADTQY
TRBV20-1,TRBJ2-1,SAPLGEQF
TRBV30,TRBJ1-5,AWSVVAGNQPQH
TRBV28,TRBJ2-1,ASTPLAGDGNEQF
TRBV6-4,TRBJ2-3,ASSDGADTQY